This is a list of T cell receptor beta chains from one sample in a study of breast tumors, draining lymph nodes, adjacent tissues. TCRdb called the multiplex PCR reads again in MiXCR, with one record for every CDR3 protein. The repertoire holds 25,000 or so distinct CDR3 sequences, with 60% to 70% as singletons. Sequenced sample: tumor-adjacent breast tissue. These receptors were taken from a female donor with breast cancer. Some clones in this sample may be carry-over from other donors' samples. Both conserved end residues are part of each CDR3. D genes are given only for firm matches. Rows may omit the clone size; those that give it use once, few, many or a size class.

clone_size d_call cdr3_length j_call v_call cdr3_aa cdr3_nt
NA NA 13 TRBJ2-7 TRBV29-1 CSVGSGNSYEQYF TGCAGCGTTGGCAGTGGCAACTCCTACGAGCAGTACTTC
many TRBD2 13 TRBJ2-3 TRBV30 CACRLAGGDTQYF TGTGCCTGCCGACTAGCGGGGGGGGATACGCAGTATTTT
NA NA 15 TRBJ2-6 TRBV14 CASSPSGVGANVLTF TGTGCCAGCAGCCCGTCGGGGGTGGGGGCCAACGTCCTGACTTTC
NA TRBD1 11 TRBJ2-7 TRBV30 CAWDRGYEQYF TGTGCCTGGGACAGGGGATACGAGCAGTACTTC
NA NA 11 TRBJ2-3 TRBV19 CARTHSNTQYF TGTGCCAGGACGCACTCCAATACGCAGTATTTT
NA TRBD2 16 TRBJ2-1 TRBV24-1 CATSDPTSGQNNEQFF TGTGCCACCAGTGACCCGACTAGCGGGCAGAACAATGAGCAGTTCTTC
many NA 12 TRBJ2-1 TRBV6-6 CASSYAGNEQFF TGTGCCAGCAGTTACGCGGGCAATGAGCAGTTCTTC
NA NA 12 TRBJ2-1 TRBV3-1 CASSQRDGEQFF TGTGCCAGCAGCCAGCGGGATGGGGAGCAGTTCTTC
few TRBD1 15 TRBJ2-7 TRBV10-1 CASSDPRTGGYEQYF TGCGCCAGCAGTGACCCTCGGACAGGGGGCTACGAGCAGTACTTC
NA TRBD1 14 TRBJ1-2 TRBV20-1 CSAKGAAGQHGYTF TGCAGTGCTAAGGGGGCTGCGGGCCAGCATGGCTACACCTTC
few NA 16 TRBJ1-6 TRBV5-1 CASSLAGMRSNSPLHF TGCGCCAGCAGCTTGGCGGGGATGAGGTCTAATTCACCCCTCCACTTT
NA TRBD2 15 TRBJ2-7 TRBV2 CASSVTSGRAYEQYF TGTGCCAGCAGTGTGACTAGCGGGAGGGCCTACGAGCAGTACTTC
NA NA 16 TRBJ1-2 TRBV5-1 CASSSHQVQGMGGYTF TGCGCCAGCAGCTCCCACCAGGTGCAGGGAATGGGTGGCTACACCTTC
NA NA 15 TRBJ2-7 TRBV3-1 CASSPRARGSYEQYF TGTGCCAGCAGCCCCCGCGCGCGAGGGTCCTACGAGCAGTACTTC
once NA 14 TRBJ1-6 TRBV14 CASSQGVYNSPLHF TGTGCCAGCAGCCAAGGGGTCTATAATTCACCCCTCCACTTT
many NA 11 TRBJ2-7 TRBV6-5 CASTQGYEQYF TGTGCCAGCACACAGGGTTACGAGCAGTACTTC
many NA 11 TRBJ2-5 TRBV6-6 CASSPSETQYF TGTGCCAGCAGTCCTAGCGAGACCCAGTACTTC
NA NA 15 TRBJ2-3 TRBV5-6 CASTPLGLSTDTQYF TGTGCCAGCACCCCCCTGGGTCTTTCCACAGATACGCAGTATTTT
once NA 12 TRBJ1-6 TRBV3-1 CASSQEFSPLHF TGTGCCAGCAGCCAAGAGTTCTCACCCCTCCACTTT
NA NA 15 TRBJ2-7 TRBV12-3/TRBV12-4 CASSSRIGLRYEQYF TGTGCCAGCAGCTCCCGAATTGGGCTAAGATACGAGCAGTACTTC
NA TRBD2 16 TRBJ2-1 TRBV7-9 CASSPTSGRQHNEQFF TGTGCCAGCAGCCCGACTAGCGGGAGGCAGCACAATGAGCAGTTCTTC
NA TRBD2 15 TRBJ2-7 TRBV20-1 CSARGGASGSYEQYF TGCAGTGCTAGAGGCGGAGCTAGCGGATCCTACGAGCAGTACTTC
NA TRBD2 17 TRBJ2-3 TRBV5-1 CASSLPGTSGGTDTQYF TGCGCCAGCAGCTTGCCCGGGACTAGCGGGGGCACAGATACGCAGTATTTT
NA NA 11 TRBJ2-1 TRBV20-1 CSARRGNEQFF TGCAGTGCTAGAAGGGGGAATGAGCAGTTCTTC
once TRBD2 16 TRBJ2-5 TRBV9 CASSFGTSAFQETQYF TGTGCCAGCAGCTTTGGGACTAGCGCTTTCCAAGAGACCCAGTACTTC
NA NA 14 TRBJ2-3 TRBV12-3/TRBV12-4 CASSLAGGTDTQYF TGTGCCAGCAGTTTAGCGGGAGGCACAGATACGCAGTATTTT
NA NA 17 TRBJ2-1 TRBV9 CASSAPPPGIRRVEQFF TGTGCCAGCAGCGCCCCACCCCCCGGGATCAGGCGTGTTGAGCAGTTCTTC